These T cell receptor beta chains were read from a single sample in a study of T cell changes during pregnancy in multiple sclerosis. TCRdb's copy holds only in-frame clones and misses some; the assay was immunoSEQ multiplex PCR. The sample yields roughly 50,000 clones, around 92% seen once. The sample here was CD4+ T cells from peripheral blood mononuclear cells, taken in the third trimester of pregnancy. The receptors come from a female donor with multiple sclerosis, enrolled in a pregnancy study. Both conserved end residues are part of each CDR3. D genes are given only for firm matches. Clone size is stated in some rows and not others, as once, few, many or a class when expanded.

v_call	d_call	j_call	clone_size	cdr3_nt	cdr3_aa
TRBV7-6	.	TRBJ1-4	.	TGTGCCAGCAGCTTAGAAGCGGAGGAAAAACTGTTTTTT	CASSLEAEEKLFF
TRBV6-5	.	TRBJ2-3	.	TGTGCCAGCAGTCCCGGTTATCCGCCAGATACGCAGTATTTT	CASSPGYPPDTQYF
TRBV2	TRBD1	TRBJ1-5	.	TGTGCCAGCAGTGGGACAGGCGAAGTTCAGCCCCAGCATTTT	CASSGTGEVQPQHF
TRBV7-9	TRBD1	TRBJ1-1	.	TGTGCCAGTGCGGGACAGGGGTTCTACACTGAAGCTTTCTTT	CASAGQGFYTEAFF
TRBV6-6	.	TRBJ2-1	.	TGTGCCAGCAGTTACTCACGCGGGAACGCTGAGCAGTTCTTC	CASSYSRGNAEQFF
TRBV2	TRBD1	TRBJ2-7	.	TGTGCCAGCACGACTGACAGGGCTACATCCTACGAGCAGTACTTC	CASTTDRATSYEQYF
TRBV29-1	.	TRBJ1-1	.	TGCAGCGTTGGGGGGCGGGCGAACACTGAAGCTTTCTTT	CSVGGRANTEAFF
TRBV6-4	TRBD2	TRBJ2-1	once	TGTGCCAGCAGTGACCCTACTAGCGGGGGGCTCAGCTCCTACAATGAGCAGTTCTTC	CASSDPTSGGLSSYNEQFF
TRBV11-3	TRBD2	TRBJ2-1	.	TGTGCCAGCAGCTTAGGGTTTAAGCGGGAGGGCCAAAATGAGCAGTTCTTC	CASSLGFKREGQNEQFF
TRBV28	TRBD1	TRBJ1-1	.	TGTGCCAGCAGTTTATGGGACAGGGGGACTGAAGCTTTCTTT	CASSLWDRGTEAFF
TRBV5-6	.	TRBJ2-5	.	TGTGCCAGCAGCTTGGAAGGAGGGCAGGGTTGGGAAGAGACCCAGTACTTC	CASSLEGGQGWEETQYF
TRBV18	.	TRBJ1-1	few	TGTGCCAGCTCGTCAGGCAGTTTGAACACTGAAGCTTTCTTT	CASSSGSLNTEAFF
TRBV30	.	TRBJ1-5	.	TGTGCCTGGAGTGCAAAACAGGGACTAAGTCAGCCCCAGCATTTT	CAWSAKQGLSQPQHF
TRBV5-6	TRBD2	TRBJ2-3	few	TGTGCCAGCAGCGTAGGACTAGCGGGAGGAGATACGCAGTATTTT	CASSVGLAGGDTQYF
TRBV6-5	.	TRBJ2-7	.	TGTGCCAGCAGTCCACTTAATAGGCAGGGGCAGTACTTC	CASSPLNRQGQYF
TRBV6-4	.	TRBJ1-1	once	TGTGCCAGCAGTTCCGAGTCAGGGAACACTGAAGCTTTCTTT	CASSSESGNTEAFF
TRBV10-3	TRBD1	TRBJ2-6	.	TGTGCCATCAGTGCCGCAGGGGGCTTAGGAGGGGCCAACGTCCTGACTTTC	CAISAAGGLGGANVLTF
TRBV4-3	.	TRBJ2-1	.	TGCGCCAGCAGCCAAGCCGGGCGGGTCGATGAGCAGTTCTTC	CASSQAGRVDEQFF
TRBV19	TRBD2	TRBJ2-2	.	TGTGCCAGTAGTATCTTAGCGGGATCCACCGGGGAGCTGTTTTTT	CASSILAGSTGELFF
TRBV15	TRBD1	TRBJ1-2	once	TGTGCCACCAGCAGATCGGGGACAGGGGATTACTATGGCTACACCTTC	CATSRSGTGDYYGYTF
TRBV6-6	.	TRBJ1-2	.	TGTGCCAGCAGTTTCACGACAGCCTCCTATGGCTACACCTTC	CASSFTTASYGYTF
TRBV19	.	TRBJ2-2	.	TGTGCCAGTAAGAGAGTAGGAGGGCCAACCGGGGAGCTGTTTTTT	CASKRVGGPTGELFF
TRBV5-1	TRBD2	TRBJ2-7	.	TGCGCCAGCAGCTTGGGCCAGGAAACTAGCGGACAAACCCAAACAGCATACTACGAGCAGTACTTC	CASSLGQETSGQTQTAYYEQYF
TRBV5-8	.	TRBJ2-7	.	TGTGCCAGCGGACACTACGAGCAGTACTTC	CASGHYEQYF
TRBV7-2	.	TRBJ2-3	.	TGTGCCAGCAGCACCAGTCAAGGACTTGCCATAGGGGGTACGCAGTATTTT	CASSTSQGLAIGGTQYF
TRBV28	.	TRBJ2-1	.	TGTGCCAGCAGGTCCACAGGGTACCCCTACAATGAGCAGTTCTTC	CASRSTGYPYNEQFF
TRBV15	.	TRBJ1-6	.	TGTGCCACCAGCAGAGATCTAGTGAATTCACCGTTATCCCTCCACTTT	CATSRDLVNSPLSLHF
TRBV9	.	TRBJ2-5	.	TGTGCCAGCAGCGTATCAGGGTGGGAGACCCAGTACTTC	CASSVSGWETQYF
TRBV28	.	TRBJ1-4	.	TGTGCCAGCAGTTCCTCAGGGGAACGGTGGGAAAAACTGTTTTTT	CASSSSGERWEKLFF
TRBV30	TRBD1	TRBJ1-5	.	TGTGCCTACACAGGGGACCCGGCGCGGCCCCAGCATTTT	CAYTGDPARPQHF
TRBV19	.	TRBJ1-2	.	TGTGCCAGTAGTGAGTTCGGGGACACAGTAATTGACTACACCTTC	CASSEFGDTVIDYTF
TRBV28	.	TRBJ1-5	.	TGTGCCAGCAGTTTACATGGGGGCCCTTGGCCCCAGCATTTT	CASSLHGGPWPQHF
TRBV2	.	TRBJ2-5	.	TGTGCCAGCATCCCGGGGGTTAGAGAGACCCAGTACTTC	CASIPGVRETQYF
TRBV4-3	TRBD2	TRBJ2-3	.	TGCGCCAGCAGCCTGGGACTAGCGGTCACAGATACGCAGTATTTT	CASSLGLAVTDTQYF
TRBV10-3	TRBD2	TRBJ2-2	.	TGTGCCATCACGGCGGGAGTCATAACCGGGGAGCTGTTTTTT	CAITAGVITGELFF
TRBV7-8	TRBD2	TRBJ2-5	.	TGTGCCAGCAGCCCGCGCGGGGGGGGGCCCCAAGAGACCCAGTACTTC	CASSPRGGGPQETQYF
TRBV19	.	TRBJ2-1	once	TGTGCCAGTAGTATAGATTGGTTGAGCGGATCCTACAATGAGCAGTTCTTC	CASSIDWLSGSYNEQFF
TRBV10-3	.	TRBJ2-2	.	TGTGCCATCAGTGAGTTCATGAGGGCCGATACCGGGGAGCTGTTTTTT	CAISEFMRADTGELFF
TRBV6-5	.	TRBJ2-1	.	TGTGCCAGCCGTCGGCTAGAGTCTTCCCATGAGCAGTTCTTC	CASRRLESSHEQFF
TRBV2	TRBD1	TRBJ1-1	.	TGTGCCAGCAGTGCCTCTGGACAGGCGGCGGTATGGGACACTGAAGCTTTCTTT	CASSASGQAAVWDTEAFF
TRBV6-1	.	TRBJ2-3	.	TGTGCCAGCAGTGTACAGGATACGCAGTATTTT	CASSVQDTQYF